The clone carrying this T cell receptor beta chain was seen a few times. Its target is unknown. TCR beta CDR3 region amplification was performed from RNA transcripts. An initial round of RT-PCR targeting the TCR CDR3 relied on the HTBI primer set. TCRdb redid the calling of the multiplex PCR reads with MiXCR, one entry per CDR3 protein. The data hold more than 500,000 distinct CDR3 sequences, with around 50% observed a single time. This sample was taken from a study of T cells in Graves' hyperthyroidism and ophthalmopathy. Not enrolled were patients with uncontrolled infection, other autoimmune disease, pregnancy or lactation. Used for diagnoses were clinical symptoms, serum thyroxine and TRAb, thyroid ultrasound and orbital computed tomography. Broader study findings: In the blood, most expanded thyroid clonotypes above 0.001 appeared as well. A median 6.5 months before onset, the model predicted ophthalmopathy.

The V gene's germline CDR1 is MNHNY and CDR2 SVGAGI (reference sequence). V shed 4 bases, J shed 2 bases, and the junction held 5 bases outside the gene matches. This CDR3 has 16 amino acids. The chain has TRBV6-6 and TRBJ2-7, with 13 bases lining up with TRBD2. This receptor was obtained from an adult woman with Graves' disease, either hyperthyroidism or ophthalmopathy (not recorded which). The specimen was peripheral blood or thyroid tissue (not recorded which). The CDR3 DNA reads TGTGCCAGCAGTTTCCCCGGACTAGCGGGAGCCTACGAGCAGTACTTC. It encodes CASSFPGLAGAYEQYF.